This TCR beta chain was sequenced during a study of beta chain features in type 1 diabetes. Per germline, CDR1 SGHTA and CDR2 FQGNSA. The CDR3 sequence is 12 residues long. Between the trimmed V and J ends, which lost 5 bases and 10 bases, there was a span of 12 bases. Reverse transcription of all isolated RNA meant that expressed TCRB transcripts were sequenced. Method: immunoSEQ multiplex PCR; TCRdb's copy keeps in-frame clones and lacks some. The sample consists of a few hundred thousand clones, 13% of them appearing once. This clone appeared a few times. As yet, its antigen is unknown. Findings and limits, study-wide: The question of HLA type influencing TCRB rearrangement was one that remained unresolved here. Significant though moderate, a shortening of TCRB CDR3s appeared in all four CD4+ subsets of Type 1 diabetes patients.

The chain links TRBV7-2 to TRBJ2-1; no reliable D call. The receptor was derived from a woman aged 18-29 years with type 1 diabetes. Sequencing was done on a sample of naive CD4+ T cells from blood. The CDR3 loop reads CASSRVTREQFF. DNA of the CDR3: TGTGCCAGCAGCCGGGTCACGAGAGAGCAGTTCTTC.